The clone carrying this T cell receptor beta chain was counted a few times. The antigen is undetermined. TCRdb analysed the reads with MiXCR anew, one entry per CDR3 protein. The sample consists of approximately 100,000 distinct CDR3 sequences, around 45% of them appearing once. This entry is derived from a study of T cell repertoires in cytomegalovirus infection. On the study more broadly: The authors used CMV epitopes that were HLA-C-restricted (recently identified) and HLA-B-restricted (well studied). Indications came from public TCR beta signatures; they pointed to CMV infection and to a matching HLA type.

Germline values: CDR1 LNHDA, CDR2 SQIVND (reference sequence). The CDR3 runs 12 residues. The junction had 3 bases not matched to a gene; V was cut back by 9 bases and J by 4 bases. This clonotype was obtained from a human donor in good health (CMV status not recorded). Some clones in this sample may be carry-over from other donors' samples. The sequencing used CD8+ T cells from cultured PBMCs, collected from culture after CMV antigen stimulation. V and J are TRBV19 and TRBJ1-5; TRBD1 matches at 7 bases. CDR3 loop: CASETGNQPQHF. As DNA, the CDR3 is TGTGCCAGCGAGACAGGGAATCAGCCCCAGCATTTT.